The T cell receptor beta chain described here comes from a study of monozygotic twins with inflammatory bowel disease. Total RNA was isolated from whole blood without T cell sorting. Study-wide results and caveats: Especially with disease activity, IBD patients shared fewer clonotypes with others than healthy twins did.

Each sample's cDNA came from eight separate reactions. From its re-call of the 5' RACE reads, TCRdb lists each CDR3 protein once, without DNA. This sample contains 350,000 to 500,000 distinct CDR3 sequences. Germline V gene sequence: CDR1 DFQATT, CDR2 SNEGSKA (reference sequence). The CDR3 length is 14 residues. On this clonotype itself: The antigen is unknown.

The sequenced sample was blood. The V and J genes are TRBV20-1 and TRBJ2-7. The sequence was obtained from a human donor with ulcerative colitis or Crohn's disease, or a healthy co-twin of an affected twin (not recorded which). This CDR3 reads CSAGPSPATYEQYF.